This T cell receptor beta chain was profiled in a study of blood T cell repertoires in COVID-19. Study context: Sites across the United States, Italy and Spain contributed samples from acute and convalescent COVID-19. Sources were T cells, B-cell-depleted T cells, or PBMCs; the material itself was cDNA or gDNA.

The germline CDR1 and CDR2 sequences are MDHEN and SYDVKM. V was pared by 5 bases and J by 1 base, with 9 bases of the junction left unmatched. This CDR3 comprises 16 residues. Authors' analysis steps: Amplification of reference gene primers was used by the study to estimate nucleated cell counts. TCRdb keeps only in-frame clones here, not all; method: immunoSEQ multiplex PCR. V and J calls plus clone size are reproduced from that table; the DNA served to infer D and trimming. The table lists around 57,000 clones, around 86% of them singletons. Sequencing used peripheral blood. The chain couples TRBV28 to TRBJ2-7; 9 nucleotides line up with TRBD1. The receptor was derived from a man aged 45-65 years with active COVID-19. The CDR3 bases are TGTGCCAGCAGTCCCCCTGGACAGGGGCCATCCTACGAGCAGTACTTC. Its translation is CASSPPGQGPSYEQYF. Supplemented by reference TRBV28 and TRBJ2-7, the full variable domain reads DVKVTQSSRYLVKRTGEKVFLECVQDMDHENMFWYRQDPGLGLRLIYFSYDVKMKEKGDIPEGYSVSREKKERFSLILESASTNQTSMYLCASSPPGQGPSYEQYFGPGTRLTVT.